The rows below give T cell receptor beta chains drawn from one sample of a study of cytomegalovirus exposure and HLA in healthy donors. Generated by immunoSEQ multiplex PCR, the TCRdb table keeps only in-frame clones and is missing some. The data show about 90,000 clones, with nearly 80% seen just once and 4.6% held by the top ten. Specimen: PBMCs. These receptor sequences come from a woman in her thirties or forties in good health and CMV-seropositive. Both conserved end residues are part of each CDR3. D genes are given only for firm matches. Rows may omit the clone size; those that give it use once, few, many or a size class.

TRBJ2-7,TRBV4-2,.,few,TGTGCCAGCAGCCAAGATTGGGAGTCAGACGAGCAGTACTTC,CASSQDWESDEQYF
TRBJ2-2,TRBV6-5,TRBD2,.,TGTGCCAGCAGAAAAGCCGGGACTAGCGCCGGGGAGCTGTTTTTT,CASRKAGTSAGELFF
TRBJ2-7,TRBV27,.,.,TGTGCCAGCAGTTTTGGCAGGGGCTATAACTACGAGCAGTACTTC,CASSFGRGYNYEQYF
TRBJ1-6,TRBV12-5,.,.,TGTGCTAGTGCCTCCCCAGGGATGAATTCACCCCTCCACTTT,CASASPGMNSPLHF
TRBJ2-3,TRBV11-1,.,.,TGTGCCAGCAGCCCGCAACGGGGTTCAGATACGCAGTATTTT,CASSPQRGSDTQYF
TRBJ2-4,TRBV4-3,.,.,TGCGCCAGCAGCCAAGATTGGACAGAGAACAAAAACATTCAGTACTTC,CASSQDWTENKNIQYF
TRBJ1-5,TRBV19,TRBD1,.,TGTGCCAGTAGTATCCGGGACAGGGCCTATAGCAATCAGCCCCAGCATTTT,CASSIRDRAYSNQPQHF
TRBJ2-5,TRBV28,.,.,TGTGCCAGCATCACCCCTGACAGGGCCGGAGGGGAGACCCAGTACTTC,CASITPDRAGGETQYF
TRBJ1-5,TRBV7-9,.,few,TGTGCCAGCAGCATGACAGAAAATCAGCCCCAGCATTTT,CASSMTENQPQHF
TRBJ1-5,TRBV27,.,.,TGTGCCAGCAGATCAGACGGGGTCCTTAGCAATCAGCCCCAGCATTTT,CASRSDGVLSNQPQHF
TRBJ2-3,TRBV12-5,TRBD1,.,TGTGCTAGTGGTTTCGGGACAGATTCTAGCACAGATACGCAGTATTTT,CASGFGTDSSTDTQYF
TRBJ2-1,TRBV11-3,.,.,TGTGCCAGCAGTCTAGAGGGGGAGAAATCCAATGAGCAGTTCTTC,CASSLEGEKSNEQFF
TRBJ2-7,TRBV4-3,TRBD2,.,TGCGCCAGCAGCCAAGATCGACTAGCGGGAGAGGTCGAGCAGTACTTC,CASSQDRLAGEVEQYF
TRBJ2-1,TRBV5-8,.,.,TGTGCCAGCAGCTTGTTTAGCAATGAGCAGTTCTTC,CASSLFSNEQFF
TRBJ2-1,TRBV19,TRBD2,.,TGTGCCAGTACCTTCCGGGGGCTAGCGGGCCGGGAGCAGTTCTTC,CASTFRGLAGREQFF
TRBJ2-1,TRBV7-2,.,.,TGTGCCAGCAGTCTAAGCTCCTACAATGAGCAGTTCTTC,CASSLSSYNEQFF
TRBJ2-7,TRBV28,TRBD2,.,TGTGCCAGCAGTCCACCGACTAGCGATTACGAGCAGTACTTC,CASSPPTSDYEQYF
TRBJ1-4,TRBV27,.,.,TGTGCCAGCAGTGTGAGGGAGGATGAAAAACTGTTTTTT,CASSVREDEKLFF
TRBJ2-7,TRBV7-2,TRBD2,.,TGTGCCAGCAGTCCCCCTAGCGGGACCTACGAGCAGTACTTC,CASSPPSGTYEQYF
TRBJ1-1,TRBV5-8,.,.,TGTGCCAGCAGCTTGGGCGAAAACACTGAAGCTTTCTTT,CASSLGENTEAFF
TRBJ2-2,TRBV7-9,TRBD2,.,TGTGCCAGCAGCCCGGGACTAGGGAACACCGGGGAGCTGTTTTTT,CASSPGLGNTGELFF
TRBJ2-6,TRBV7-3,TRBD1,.,TGTGCCAGCAGCCCTAACGGCCCTCAGGGGGCAGGTGGGGCCAACGTCCTGACTTTC,CASSPNGPQGAGGANVLTF
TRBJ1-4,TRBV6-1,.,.,TGTGCCAGCAGTGGGGGCAGGTTTGCGGAAAAACTGTTTTTT,CASSGGRFAEKLFF
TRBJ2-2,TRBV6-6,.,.,TGTGCCAGCAGCCAACAGGACCGGCTGGACACCGGGGAGCTGTTTTTT,CASSQQDRLDTGELFF
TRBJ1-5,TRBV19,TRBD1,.,TGTGCCAGTAGCCCGGGACAGGGAAAAAATCAGCCCCAGCATTTT,CASSPGQGKNQPQHF
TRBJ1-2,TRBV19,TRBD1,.,TGTGCCAGTGCGGGACAGAGCTATGGCTACACCTTC,CASAGQSYGYTF
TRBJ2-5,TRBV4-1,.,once,TGCGCCAGCAGCTCCATCCTAGAAAAAGAGACCCAGTACTTC,CASSSILEKETQYF
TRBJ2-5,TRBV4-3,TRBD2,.,TGCGCCAGCAGCCAAGGGGGGGGAAGTGGCCAAGAGACCCAGTACTTC,CASSQGGGSGQETQYF
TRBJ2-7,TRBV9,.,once,TGTGCCAGCAGCGTAGGGGCAGCGGGCTACGAGCAGTACTTC,CASSVGAAGYEQYF
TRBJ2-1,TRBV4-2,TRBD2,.,TGTGCCAGCAGCCAAACACTAGCGGGAGCCAACAATGAGCAGTTCTTC,CASSQTLAGANNEQFF
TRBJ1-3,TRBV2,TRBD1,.,TGTGCCAGCAGTGCAACAGGGGGAGGTTCTGGAAACACCATATATTTT,CASSATGGGSGNTIYF
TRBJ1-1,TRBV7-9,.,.,TGTGCCAGCAGCTTAACGGGGAGGGACACTGAAGCTTTCTTT,CASSLTGRDTEAFF
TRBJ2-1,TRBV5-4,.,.,TGTGCCAGCAGCACAAACAGCCTCTCCTACAATGAGCAGTTCTTC,CASSTNSLSYNEQFF
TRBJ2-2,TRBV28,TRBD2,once,TGTGCCAGCAGCCGGTTTTTAGCGGGAGGAACCGGGGAGCTGTTTTTT,CASSRFLAGGTGELFF
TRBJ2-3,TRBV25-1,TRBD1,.,TGTGCCAGCAGTACGTCCAGGGGGCGGGATACGCAGTATTTT,CASSTSRGRDTQYF
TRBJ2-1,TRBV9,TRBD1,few,TGTGCCAGCAGCGTACAGGGGGCGTCCTACAATGAGCAGTTCTTC,CASSVQGASYNEQFF
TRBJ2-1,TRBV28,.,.,TGTGCCAGCAGTTTACTTTCGGGAGTGGATGAGCAGTTCTTC,CASSLLSGVDEQFF
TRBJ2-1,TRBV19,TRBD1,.,TGTGCCAGTAGTAAAGGACAGGGGGCGGCTGAGCAGTTCTTC,CASSKGQGAAEQFF
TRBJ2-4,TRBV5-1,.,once,TGCGCCAGCAGCTTGAAGCATGACGGGATCCGCATTCAGTACTTC,CASSLKHDGIRIQYF
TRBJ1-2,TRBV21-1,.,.,TGTGCCAGCAGCATAGGGGCGGGACCTAACTATGGCTACACCTTC,CASSIGAGPNYGYTF
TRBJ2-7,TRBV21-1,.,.,TGTGCCAGCAGCAAAGACCCCGGGGGGCAGGAGCAGTACTTC,CASSKDPGGQEQYF
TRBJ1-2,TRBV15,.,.,TGTGCCACCAGCAGAGATGGGGCGCCCTATGGCTACACCTTC,CATSRDGAPYGYTF
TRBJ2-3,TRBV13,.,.,TGTGCCAGCAGCTTAGTACCGGGCGGGTTATTCGGCACAGATACGCAGTATTTT,CASSLVPGGLFGTDTQYF
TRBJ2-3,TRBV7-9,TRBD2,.,TGTGCCAGCAGCTCACTAGCGGGAGGAATCGCAGATACGCAGTATTTT,CASSSLAGGIADTQYF
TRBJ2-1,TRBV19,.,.,TGTGCCAGTAGTATAGAGGGGGGAAGAAATGGGTACAATGAGCAGTTCTTC,CASSIEGGRNGYNEQFF
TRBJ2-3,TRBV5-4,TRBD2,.,TGTGCCAGCAGCCTAGCGGGAGGTCTCTTGGCAGATACGCAGTATTTT,CASSLAGGLLADTQYF
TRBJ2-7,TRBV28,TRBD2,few,TGTGCCAGCAGTTCAACTAGCGGGAGCTACGAGCAGTACTTC,CASSSTSGSYEQYF
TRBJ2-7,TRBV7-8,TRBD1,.,TGTGCCAGCAGCCGAACCCGGGACAGGGGTTTGTACGAGCAGTACTTC,CASSRTRDRGLYEQYF
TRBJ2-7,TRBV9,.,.,TGTGCCACCAAGCGGGCCTACGAGCAGTACTTC,CATKRAYEQYF
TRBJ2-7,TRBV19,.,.,TGTGCCAGTAGTAACCCTAGGCTGGAGCAGTACTTC,CASSNPRLEQYF
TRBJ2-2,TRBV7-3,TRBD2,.,TGTGCCAGCAGTCTAGCGGGAGCGGCCGGGGAGCTGTTTTTT,CASSLAGAAGELFF
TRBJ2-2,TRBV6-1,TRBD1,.,TGTGCCAGCAGTGGGGGGGGACAGGGGCCGAACACCGGGGAGCTGTTTTTT,CASSGGGQGPNTGELFF
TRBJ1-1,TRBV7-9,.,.,TGTGCCAGCAGCTTTTGGGCCGGAAAAGGGGACACTGAAGCTTTCTTT,CASSFWAGKGDTEAFF
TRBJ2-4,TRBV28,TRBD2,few,TGTGCCAGCAGTTTCAATCCGGGACTAGCGATAGCCAAAAACATTCAGTACTTC,CASSFNPGLAIAKNIQYF
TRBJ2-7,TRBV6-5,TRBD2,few,TGTGCCAGCAGCCCGCTGCGGGAGTCCTACGAGCAGTACTTC,CASSPLRESYEQYF
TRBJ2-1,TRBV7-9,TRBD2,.,TGTGCCAGCAGCTCTTGGGGGCTAGCGGGAGTGTATGAGCAGTTCTTC,CASSSWGLAGVYEQFF